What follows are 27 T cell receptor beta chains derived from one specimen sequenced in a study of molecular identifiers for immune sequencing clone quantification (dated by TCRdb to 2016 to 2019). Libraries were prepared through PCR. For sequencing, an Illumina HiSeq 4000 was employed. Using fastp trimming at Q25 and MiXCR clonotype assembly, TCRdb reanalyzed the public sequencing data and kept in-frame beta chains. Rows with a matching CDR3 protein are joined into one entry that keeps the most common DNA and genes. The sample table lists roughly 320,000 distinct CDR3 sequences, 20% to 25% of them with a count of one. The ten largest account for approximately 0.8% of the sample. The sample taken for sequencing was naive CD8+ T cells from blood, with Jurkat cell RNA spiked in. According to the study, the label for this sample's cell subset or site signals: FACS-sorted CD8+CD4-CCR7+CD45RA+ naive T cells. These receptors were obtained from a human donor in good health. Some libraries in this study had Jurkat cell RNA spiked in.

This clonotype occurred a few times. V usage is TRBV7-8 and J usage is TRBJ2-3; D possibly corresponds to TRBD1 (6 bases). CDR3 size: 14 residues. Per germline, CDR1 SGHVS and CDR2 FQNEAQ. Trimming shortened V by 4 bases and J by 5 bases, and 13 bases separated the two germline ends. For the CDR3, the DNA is TGTGCCAGCAGCTCCCCAGGGGTTGTAGATACGCAGTATTTT. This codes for CASSSPGVVDTQYF.

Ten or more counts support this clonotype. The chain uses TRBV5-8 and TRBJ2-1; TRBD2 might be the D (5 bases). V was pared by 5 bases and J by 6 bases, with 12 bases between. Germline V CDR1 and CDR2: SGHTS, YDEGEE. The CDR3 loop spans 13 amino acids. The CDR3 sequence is CASSPGLANEQFF. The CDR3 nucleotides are TGTGCCAGCAGTCCCGGGCTAGCCAATGAGCAGTTCTTC. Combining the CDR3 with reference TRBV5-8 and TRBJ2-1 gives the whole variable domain EAGVTQSPTHLIKTRGQQATLRCSPISGHTSVYWYQQALGLGLQFLLWYDEGEERNRGNFPPRFSGRQFPNYSSELNVNALELEDSALYLCASSPGLANEQFFGPGTRLTVL.

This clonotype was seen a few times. The CDR3 region is CASSPEVANEQYF. The CDR3 nucleotides are TGCGCCAGCAGCCCGGAGGTAGCGAACGAGCAGTACTTC. This chain joins TRBV5-1 and TRBJ2-7; the D gene is possibly TRBD2 (5 bases). The CDR3 contains 13 residues. Trimming shortened V by 4 bases and J by 5 bases, and 13 bases separated the two germline ends. Germline V gives CDR1 SGHRS, CDR2 YFSETQ.

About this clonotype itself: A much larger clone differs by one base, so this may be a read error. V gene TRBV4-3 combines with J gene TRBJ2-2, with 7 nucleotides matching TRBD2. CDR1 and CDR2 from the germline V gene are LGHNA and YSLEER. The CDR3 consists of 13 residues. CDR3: CATQSGNAGELFF. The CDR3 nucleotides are TGCGCCACCCAAAGCGGGAACGCCGGGGAGCTGTTTTTT.

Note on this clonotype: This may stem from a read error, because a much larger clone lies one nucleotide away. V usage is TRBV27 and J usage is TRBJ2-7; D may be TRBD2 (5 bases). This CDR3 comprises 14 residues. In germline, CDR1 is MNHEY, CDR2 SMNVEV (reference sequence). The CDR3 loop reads CASRPGLRPYEQHF. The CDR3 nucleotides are TGTGCCAGCAGACCCGGACTGCGCCCCTACGAGCAGCACTTC.

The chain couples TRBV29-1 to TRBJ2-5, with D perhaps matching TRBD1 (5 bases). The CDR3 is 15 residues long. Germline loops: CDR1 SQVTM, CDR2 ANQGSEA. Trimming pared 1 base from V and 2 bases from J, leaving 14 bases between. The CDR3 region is CSVEGWGLNQETQYF. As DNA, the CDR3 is TGCAGCGTTGAAGGATGGGGCTTAAATCAAGAGACCCAGTACTTC.

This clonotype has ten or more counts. The CDR3 coding sequence is TGCAGCGTAACAGGAGCCTTGAACACTGAAGCTTTCTTT. It translates to CSVTGALNTEAFF. The V and J genes are TRBV29-1 and TRBJ1-1, with TRBD1 as a possible D gene (5 bases). Trimming pared 6 bases from V and 0 bases from J, leaving 11 bases between. Germline V gene lookup returns CDR1 SQVTM and CDR2 ANQGSEA. The length of the CDR3 is 13 residues.

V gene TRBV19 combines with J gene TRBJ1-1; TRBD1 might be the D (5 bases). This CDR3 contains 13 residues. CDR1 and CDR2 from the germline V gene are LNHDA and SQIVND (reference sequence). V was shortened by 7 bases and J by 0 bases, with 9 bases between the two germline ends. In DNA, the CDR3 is TGTGCCAGTAACGAGGGACTGAACACTGAAGCTTTCTTT. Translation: CASNEGLNTEAFF. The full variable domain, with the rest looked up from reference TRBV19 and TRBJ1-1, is DGGITQSPKYLFRKEGQNVTLSCEQNLNHDAMYWYRQDPGQGLRLIYYSQIVNDFQKGDIAEGYSVSREKKESFPLTVTSAQKNPTAFYLCASNEGLNTEAFFGQGTRLTVV.

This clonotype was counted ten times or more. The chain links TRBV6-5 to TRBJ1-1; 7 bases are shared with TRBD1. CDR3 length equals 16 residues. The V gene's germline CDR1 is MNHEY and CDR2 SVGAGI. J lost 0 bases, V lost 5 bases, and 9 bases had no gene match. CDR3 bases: TGTGCCAGCAGTCCTGGACAGGACCCCATGAACACTGAAGCTTTCTTT. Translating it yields CASSPGQDPMNTEAFF.

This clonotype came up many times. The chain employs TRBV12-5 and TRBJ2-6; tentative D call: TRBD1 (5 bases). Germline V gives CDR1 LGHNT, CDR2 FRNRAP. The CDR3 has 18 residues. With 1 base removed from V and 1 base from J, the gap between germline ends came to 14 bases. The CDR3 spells CASGLAPDSGSGANVLTF. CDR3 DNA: TGTGCTAGTGGTTTGGCTCCTGACTCAGGGTCTGGGGCCAACGTCCTGACTTTC.

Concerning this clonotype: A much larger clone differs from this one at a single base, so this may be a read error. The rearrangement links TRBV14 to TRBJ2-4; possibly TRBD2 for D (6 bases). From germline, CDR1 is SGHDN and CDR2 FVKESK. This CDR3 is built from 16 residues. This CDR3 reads CASGQIAGTRAFLGNF. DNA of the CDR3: TGTGCCAGCGGCCAAATAGCCGGGACTCGCGCTTTCCTAGGAAACTTC. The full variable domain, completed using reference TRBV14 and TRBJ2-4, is EAGVTQFPSHSVIEKGQTVTLRCDPISGHDNLYWYRRVMGKEIKFLLHFVKESKQDESGMPNNRFLAERTGGTYSTLKVQPAELEDSGVYFCASGQIAGTRAFLGNFGAGTRLSVL.

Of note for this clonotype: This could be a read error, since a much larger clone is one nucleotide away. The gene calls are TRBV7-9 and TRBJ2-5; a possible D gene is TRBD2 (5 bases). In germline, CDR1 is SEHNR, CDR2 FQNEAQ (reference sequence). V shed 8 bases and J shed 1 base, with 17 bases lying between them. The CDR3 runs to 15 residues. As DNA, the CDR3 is TGTGCCAGCGGCCCAACTAGGGCCCCCCAAGAGACCCAGTACTTC. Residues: CASGPTRAPQETQYF. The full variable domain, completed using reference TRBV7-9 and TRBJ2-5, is DTGVSQNPRHKITKRGQNVTFRCDPISEHNRLYWYRQTLGQGPEFLTYFQNEAQLEKSRLLSDRFSAERPKGSFSTLEIQRTEQGDSAMYLCASGPTRAPQETQYFGPGTRLLVL.

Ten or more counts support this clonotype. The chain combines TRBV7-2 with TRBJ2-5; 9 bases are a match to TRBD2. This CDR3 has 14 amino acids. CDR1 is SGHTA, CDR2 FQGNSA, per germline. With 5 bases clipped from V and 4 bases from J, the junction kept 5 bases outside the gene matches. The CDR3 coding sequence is TGTGCCAGCAGCCCGGGACTAGCCGGAGAGACCCAGTACTTC. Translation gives CASSPGLAGETQYF.

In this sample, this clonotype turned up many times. The CDR3 loop is CATSSLGGYEQYF. CDR3 nucleotide sequence: TGTGCCACCAGCTCCCTCGGGGGATACGAGCAGTACTTC. The chain recombines TRBV15 with TRBJ2-7; D perhaps matches TRBD2 (6 bases). The CDR3 length is 13 residues. Germline values: CDR1 LNHNV, CDR2 YYDKDF (reference sequence). The V end was cut by 5 bases, the J end by 4 bases, with 12 bases between.

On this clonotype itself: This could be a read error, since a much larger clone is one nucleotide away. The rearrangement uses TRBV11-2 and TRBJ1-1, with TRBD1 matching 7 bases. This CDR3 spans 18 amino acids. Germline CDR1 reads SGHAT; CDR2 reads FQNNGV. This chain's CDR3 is CASGLDGEAGGLNTEAFF. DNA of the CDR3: TGTGCCAGCGGCTTAGATGGGGAGGCAGGGGGATTGAACACTGAAGCTTTCTTT.

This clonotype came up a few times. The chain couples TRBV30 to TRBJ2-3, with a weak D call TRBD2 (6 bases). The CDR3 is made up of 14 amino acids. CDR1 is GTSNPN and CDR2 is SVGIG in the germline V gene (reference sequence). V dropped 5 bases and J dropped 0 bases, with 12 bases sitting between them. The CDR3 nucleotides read TGTGCCTGGGGAAGCGGGCCTAGCACAGATACGCAGTATTTT. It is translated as CAWGSGPSTDTQYF.

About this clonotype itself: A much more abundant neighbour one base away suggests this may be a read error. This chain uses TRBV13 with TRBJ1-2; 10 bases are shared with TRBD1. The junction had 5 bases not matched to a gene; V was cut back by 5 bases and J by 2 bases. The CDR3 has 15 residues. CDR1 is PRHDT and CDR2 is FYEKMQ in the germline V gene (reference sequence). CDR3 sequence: CASSPKTGGNYGYTF. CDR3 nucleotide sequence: TGTGCCAGCAGCCCCAAGACAGGGGGCAACTATGGCTACACCTTC.

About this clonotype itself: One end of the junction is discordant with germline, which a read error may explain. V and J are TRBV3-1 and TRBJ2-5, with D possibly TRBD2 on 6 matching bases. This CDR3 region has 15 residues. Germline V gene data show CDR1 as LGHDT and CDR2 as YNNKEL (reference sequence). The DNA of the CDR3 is TGTGCCAGCAGACAAGAGGGACTCGGACGGACGACCCAGTACTTC. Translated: CASRQEGLGRTTQYF.

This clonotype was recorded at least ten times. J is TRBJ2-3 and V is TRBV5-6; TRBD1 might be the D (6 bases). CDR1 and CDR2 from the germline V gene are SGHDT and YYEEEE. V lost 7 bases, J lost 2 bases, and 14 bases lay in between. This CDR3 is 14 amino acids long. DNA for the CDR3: TGTGCCAGCGCATTAGGGGACATCACAGATACGCAGTATTTT. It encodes CASALGDITDTQYF.

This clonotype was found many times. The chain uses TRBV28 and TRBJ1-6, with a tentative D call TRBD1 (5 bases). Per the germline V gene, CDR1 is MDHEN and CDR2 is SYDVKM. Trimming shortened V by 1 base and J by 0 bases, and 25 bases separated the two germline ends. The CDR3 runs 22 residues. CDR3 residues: CASSLYASGGRAASSYNSPLHF. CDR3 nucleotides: TGTGCCAGCAGTTTATACGCCTCGGGGGGAAGAGCGGCGAGCTCCTATAATTCACCCCTCCACTTT.

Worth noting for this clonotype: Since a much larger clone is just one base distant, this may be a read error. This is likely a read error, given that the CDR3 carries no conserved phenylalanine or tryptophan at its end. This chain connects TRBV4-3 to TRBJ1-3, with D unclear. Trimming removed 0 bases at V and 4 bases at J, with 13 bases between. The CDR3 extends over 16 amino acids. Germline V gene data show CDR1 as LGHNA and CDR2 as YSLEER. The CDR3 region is CASSQDLRTLGNTIYS. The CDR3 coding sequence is TGCGCCAGCAGCCAAGATTTGCGTACTCTGGGAAACACCATATATTCT.

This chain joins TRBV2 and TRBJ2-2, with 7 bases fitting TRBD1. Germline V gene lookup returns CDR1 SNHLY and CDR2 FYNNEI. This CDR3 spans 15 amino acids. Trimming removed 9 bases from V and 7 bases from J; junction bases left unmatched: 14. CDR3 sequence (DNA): TGTGCCAGGACAAGTCGACAGGGTCCAGACGGGGAGCTGTTTTTT. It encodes CARTSRQGPDGELFF. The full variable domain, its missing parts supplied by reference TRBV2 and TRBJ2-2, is EPEVTQTPSHQVTQMGQEVILRCVPISNHLYFYWYRQILGQKVEFLVSFYNNEISEKSEIFDDQFSVERPDGSNFTLKIRSTKLEDSAMYFCARTSRQGPDGELFFGEGSRLTVL.

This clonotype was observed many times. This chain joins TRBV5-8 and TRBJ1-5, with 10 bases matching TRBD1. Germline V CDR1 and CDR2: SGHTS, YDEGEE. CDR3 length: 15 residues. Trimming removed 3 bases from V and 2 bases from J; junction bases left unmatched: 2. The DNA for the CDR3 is TGTGCCAGCAGCTGGGGGACAGGGGGCAATCAGCCCCAGCATTTT. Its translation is CASSWGTGGNQPQHF.

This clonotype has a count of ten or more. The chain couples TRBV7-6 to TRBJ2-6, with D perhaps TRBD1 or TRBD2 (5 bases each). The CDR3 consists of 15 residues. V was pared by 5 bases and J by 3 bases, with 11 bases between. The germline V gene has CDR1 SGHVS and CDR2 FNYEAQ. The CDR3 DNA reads TGTGCCAGCAGCCCCCGGGACCTTGGGGCCAACGTCCTGACTTTC. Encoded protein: CASSPRDLGANVLTF. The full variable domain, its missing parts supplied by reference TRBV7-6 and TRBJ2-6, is GAGVSQSPRYKVTKRGQDVALRCDPISGHVSLYWYRQALGQGPEFLTYFNYEAQQDKSGLPNDRFSAERPEGSISTLTIQRTEQRDSAMYRCASSPRDLGANVLTFGAGSRLTVL.

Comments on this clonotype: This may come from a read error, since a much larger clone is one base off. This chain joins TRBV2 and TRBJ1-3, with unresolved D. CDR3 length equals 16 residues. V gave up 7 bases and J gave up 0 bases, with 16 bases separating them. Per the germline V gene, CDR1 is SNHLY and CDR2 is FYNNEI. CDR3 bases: TGTGCCAGCAATGTCGACACCCAGAGCTCTGGAAACACCATATATTTT. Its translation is CASNVDTQSSGNTIYF.

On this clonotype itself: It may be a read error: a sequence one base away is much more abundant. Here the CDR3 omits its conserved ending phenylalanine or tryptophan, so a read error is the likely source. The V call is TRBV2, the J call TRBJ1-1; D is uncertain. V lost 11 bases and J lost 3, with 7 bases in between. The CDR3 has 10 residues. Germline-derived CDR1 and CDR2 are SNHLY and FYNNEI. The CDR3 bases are TGTGCCGGAAGGGACACTGAAGCTTTCCTT. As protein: CAGRDTEAFL.

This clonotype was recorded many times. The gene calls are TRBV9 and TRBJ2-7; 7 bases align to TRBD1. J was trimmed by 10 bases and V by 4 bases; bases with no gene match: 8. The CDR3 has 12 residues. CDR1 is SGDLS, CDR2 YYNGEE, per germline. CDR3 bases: TGTGCCAGCAGCTCACAGGGGCCCCCCCAGTACTTC. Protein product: CASSSQGPPQYF.